These 28 T cell receptor beta chains were all obtained from the same sample, sequenced in a study of STAT5B mutations in CD4+ large granular lymphocyte leukemia. Data came from immunoSEQ multiplex PCR; TCRdb stores just in-frame clones and leaves some out. Among roughly 30,000 clones listed, 70% to 85% were seen once. The sequenced sample consisted of CD4+ T cells from blood buffy coats. The receptors shown here come from a human donor in good health.

The CDR3 loop is CASRGYSNQPQHF. In DNA, the CDR3 is TGTGCCAGCAGGGGCTATAGCAATCAGCCCCAGCATTTT. This chain uses TRBV2 with TRBJ1-5; D is uncertain. The germline CDR1 and CDR2 sequences are SNHLY and FYNNEI. Trimming took 6 bases from V and 0 from J, leaving 6 bases between them. The CDR3 runs 13 residues.

This clone came up once. The V gene is TRBV7-9, the J gene TRBJ1-1, with TRBD1 matching 7 bases. Losses at the gene ends were 5 bases for V and 3 bases for J; bases not matched to a gene: 9. Looked up from germline, CDR1 is SEHNR and CDR2 is FQNEAQ (reference sequence). This CDR3 comprises 15 residues. The CDR3 DNA reads TGTGCCAGCAGCCATCTTACAGGGGTCTACACTGAAGCTTTCTTT. Its translation: CASSHLTGVYTEAFF.

The V call is TRBV9, the J call TRBJ1-4; tentatively, D is TRBD1 (6 bases). The CDR3 is 16 amino acids. Germline V CDR1 and CDR2: SGDLS, YYNGEE. Trimming pared 3 bases from V and 1 base from J, leaving 13 bases between. The CDR3 DNA is TGTGCCAGCAGCGGGGCCGGGACAATAACTAATGAAAAACTGTTTTTT. Translating it yields CASSGAGTITNEKLFF.

V gene TRBV19 combines with J gene TRBJ2-3; 9 bases line up with TRBD2. This CDR3 has 15 residues. V was clipped by 3 bases and J by 2 bases; unmatched bases: 3. The V gene's germline CDR1 is LNHDA and CDR2 SQIVND (reference sequence). DNA for the CDR3: TGTGCCAGTAGTATCGGACTAGCGCCCACAGATACGCAGTATTTT. As protein: CASSIGLAPTDTQYF.

The rearrangement links TRBV15 to TRBJ2-1; TRBD1 matches at 8 bases. Looked up from germline, CDR1 is LNHNV and CDR2 is YYDKDF (reference sequence). The CDR3 sequence is 15 residues long. Unmatched junction bases numbered 6, after V lost 3 bases and J lost 5 bases. The CDR3: CATSSTGTGNNEQFF. The CDR3 coding sequence is TGTGCCACCAGCAGCACCGGGACAGGTAACAATGAGCAGTTCTTC.

This clone was recorded a few times. The chain recombines TRBV5-8 with TRBJ1-5; D gene uncertain. This CDR3 region has 15 residues. V shed 0 bases and J shed 0 bases, with 7 bases lying between them. Germline V gives CDR1 SGHTS, CDR2 YDEGEE. CDR3 nucleotide sequence: TGTGCCAGCAGCTTGGGGTCCTATAGCAATCAGCCCCAGCATTTT. This encodes CASSLGSYSNQPQHF.

The V and J genes are TRBV6-4 and TRBJ2-5; 8 bases map to TRBD2. This CDR3 spans 15 amino acids. Germline V gives CDR1 MRHNA, CDR2 SNTAGT. Trimming took 5 bases from V and 1 from J; bases not matched to a gene: 6. The CDR3 bases are TGTGCCAGCAGTCCCACTAGCGGAGCCCAAGAGACCCAGTACTTC. Its protein product is CASSPTSGAQETQYF.

The V and J genes are TRBV27 and TRBJ2-6, with 14 bases matching TRBD2. The germline CDR1 and CDR2 sequences are MNHEY and SMNVEV (reference sequence). J lost 1 base, V lost 2 bases, and 10 bases had no gene match. CDR3 length equals 21 residues. The CDR3 spells CASSLRPPGLAGASGANVLTF. The CDR3 nucleotides are TGTGCCAGCAGTTTACGCCCTCCGGGACTAGCGGGGGCGTCTGGGGCCAACGTCCTGACTTTC.

This sequence joins TRBV14 and TRBJ1-1; 7 bases align to TRBD1. This CDR3 has 11 amino acids. V lost 4 bases to trimming and J lost 11 bases; unmatched junction nucleotides: 4. Per germline, CDR1 SGHDN and CDR2 FVKESK. Here the CDR3 DNA reads TGTGCCAGCAGCCCAGGGGGGGTGGCTTTCTTT. Its translation is CASSPGGVAFF. The full variable domain, in which reference TRBV14 and TRBJ1-1 provide the parts outside the CDR3, is EAGVTQFPSHSVIEKGQTVTLRCDPISGHDNLYWYRRVMGKEIKFLLHFVKESKQDESGMPNNRFLAERTGGTYSTLKVQPAELEDSGVYFCASSPGGVAFFGQGTRLTVV.

This chain uses TRBV9 with TRBJ1-1; D not certain. Germline V gene data show CDR1 as SGDLS and CDR2 as YYNGEE. The CDR3 extends over 14 amino acids. V was trimmed by 6 bases and J by 2 bases, leaving 14 bases between them. CDR3 in amino acids: CASTLDGVNTEAFF. For the CDR3, the DNA is TGTGCCAGCACCCTAGACGGGGTCAACACTGAAGCTTTCTTT.

The chain uses TRBV30 and TRBJ2-4; no firm D call. Looked up from germline, CDR1 is GTSNPN and CDR2 is SVGIG (reference sequence). Trimming stripped 3 bases from V and 8 bases from J, with 14 bases between. The CDR3 is made up of 13 amino acids. The CDR3: CAWSGSGLDIQYF. Written as DNA, the CDR3 is TGTGCCTGGAGCGGATCTGGTTTGGACATTCAGTACTTC.

The chain combines TRBV5-4 with TRBJ2-3, with D possibly being TRBD2 (5 bases). Germline V lookup: CDR1 SGHNT, CDR2 YYREEE (reference sequence). V shed 7 bases and J shed 1 base, with 10 bases lying between them. This CDR3 region has 13 residues. The CDR3 loop reads CASGLWGTDTQYF. In nucleotides, the CDR3 is TGTGCCAGCGGACTGTGGGGCACAGATACGCAGTATTTT.

This clone has only one observation. The chain combines TRBV5-1 with TRBJ2-7; 7 bases fit TRBD1. V gave up 4 bases and J gave up 3 bases; unmatched junction bases: 4. Germline V gives CDR1 SGHRS, CDR2 YFSETQ. CDR3 length: 13 amino acids. Here the CDR3 DNA reads TGCGCCAGCAGCGCGGACAGGATCTACGAGCAGTACTTC. Translation: CASSADRIYEQYF.

The CDR3 DNA reads as TGTGCCACCAGCAGAGGGGGGAAGGCGAACACTGAAGCTTTCTTT. It translates to CATSRGGKANTEAFF. J is TRBJ1-1 and V is TRBV15; a possible D gene is TRBD1 (5 bases). The CDR3 runs 15 residues. V was cut by 1 base and J by 1 base, with 10 bases left in between. Germline lookup yields CDR1 LNHNV and CDR2 YYDKDF (reference sequence).

The chain couples TRBV7-3 to TRBJ1-6; D remains unclear. Trimming shortened V by 4 bases and J by 8 bases, and 9 bases separated the two germline ends. CDR3 size: 13 residues. The germline V gene has CDR1 SGHTA and CDR2 FQGTGA. The CDR3 reads CASSSRWDSPLHF. The CDR3 nucleotides read TGTGCCAGCAGCTCCCGGTGGGATTCACCCCTCCACTTT. The full variable domain, completed using reference TRBV7-3 and TRBJ1-6, is GAGVSQTPSNKVTEKGKYVELRCDPISGHTALYWYRQSLGQGPEFLIYFQGTGAADDSGLPNDRFFAVRPEGSVSTLKIQRTERGDSAVYLCASSSRWDSPLHFGNGTRLTVT.

The genes are TRBV19 and TRBJ1-2; D is uncertain. The germline V gene encodes CDR1 LNHDA and CDR2 SQIVND (reference sequence). V was clipped by 5 bases and J by 0 bases, with 10 bases between them. This CDR3 spans 14 amino acids. Here the CDR3 DNA reads TGTGCCAGTAGTGGGCAGCCCGCTAACTATGGCTACACCTTC. Translated, it gives CASSGQPANYGYTF.

This rearrangement joins TRBV30 to TRBJ1-1; no reliable D call. Trimming took 2 bases from V and 5 from J, leaving 24 bases between them. The CDR3 contains 17 residues. Germline-derived CDR1 and CDR2 are GTSNPN and SVGIG (reference sequence). For the CDR3, the DNA is TGTGCCTGGAGTCGCCTAGGGAATCCAGGAATTGGGACTGAAGCTTTCTTT. Amino acids: CAWSRLGNPGIGTEAFF.

J is TRBJ2-1 and V is TRBV10-1, with 7 bases matching TRBD1. V shed 8 bases, J shed 4 bases, and the junction held 5 bases outside the gene matches. This CDR3 comprises 13 residues. Germline V gene sequence: CDR1 WNHNN, CDR2 SYGVQD (reference sequence). DNA of the CDR3: TGCGCCAGCGAATACAGGGGATACAATGAGCAGTTCTTC. Translating gives CASEYRGYNEQFF.

The chain couples TRBV18 to TRBJ2-2, with 9 positions matching TRBD2. The V and J ends lost 1 base and 7 bases, in that order; junction bases with no gene match: 7. There are 16 residues in the CDR3. The germline V gene encodes CDR1 KGHSH and CDR2 LQKENI. This CDR3 reads CASSPRREGQGGELFF. As DNA, the CDR3 is TGTGCCAGCTCACCACGGCGGGAGGGCCAAGGCGGGGAGCTGTTTTTT.

Concerning this clone: A junction boundary mismatches the germline segment, possibly from a read error. This chain connects TRBV5-8 to TRBJ1-3, with D possibly being TRBD1 (5 bases). Germline V gives CDR1 SGHTS, CDR2 YDEGEE. This CDR3 spans 11 amino acids. The CDR3, as DNA: TGTGCCAGCAGCTTAGGCAGGGCCCATCCGTTT. Its translation is CASSLGRAHPF.

This clone showed up just once. This CDR3 is CASSPRDSFYEQYF. The CDR3 DNA sequence: TGTGCCAGCAGCCCCCGGGACAGCTTCTACGAGCAGTACTTC. The chain employs TRBV9 and TRBJ2-7, with 7 bases matching TRBD1. CDR3 length: 14 amino acids. Germline CDR1 is SGDLS and CDR2 is YYNGEE. With V trimmed by 4 bases and J by 3 bases, 7 bases remained unmatched.

This clone has more than one count but fewer than ten. V is TRBV19 and J is TRBJ1-1; TRBD1 aligns across 10 bases. CDR1 and CDR2 from the germline V gene are LNHDA and SQIVND (reference sequence). The CDR3 is made up of 15 amino acids. V lost 8 bases, J lost 5 bases, and 11 bases stayed unmatched. CDR3 loop: CASLAGTGVFTEAFF. DNA of the CDR3: TGTGCCAGTTTAGCCGGGACAGGGGTTTTTACTGAAGCTTTCTTT.

The genes are TRBV5-1 and TRBJ2-5; perhaps D is TRBD1 or TRBD2 (5 bases each). Germline-derived CDR1 and CDR2 are SGHRS and YFSETQ. The CDR3 consists of 16 residues. Trimming took off 6 bases at V and 0 bases at J, with 18 bases between the two ends. The CDR3 region is CASMGDLKQDQETQYF. The DNA of the CDR3 is TGCGCCAGCATGGGGGACCTAAAACAAGACCAAGAGACCCAGTACTTC.

This rearrangement joins TRBV11-1 to TRBJ2-1, with 8 bases aligning to TRBD2. J was trimmed by 10 bases and V by 8 bases; bases with no gene match: 10. Germline loops: CDR1 SGHAT, CDR2 FQDESV (reference sequence). The CDR3 has 13 amino acids. The CDR3 here is CASGNGRAREQFF. The CDR3 DNA is TGTGCCAGCGGGAACGGGAGGGCGAGAGAGCAGTTCTTC.

This chain connects TRBV7-2 to TRBJ2-5; D is possibly TRBD1 (5 bases). CDR3 length equals 14 residues. Germline V lookup: CDR1 SGHTA, CDR2 FQGNSA. V was clipped by 7 bases and J by 3 bases, with 15 bases between them. CDR3 DNA: TGTGCCAGCAACCAACAGGTTTTCGAAGAGACCCAGTACTTC. Translating it yields CASNQQVFEETQYF.

A few counts support this clone. This chain uses TRBV6-1 with TRBJ1-5; D possibly corresponds to TRBD1 (6 bases). V lost 4 bases to trimming and J lost 5 bases, with 9 bases between them. This CDR3 comprises 13 residues. CDR1 MNHNS and CDR2 SASEGT come from the germline V gene. In DNA form, the CDR3 reads TGTGCCAGCAGTGTAGGGGGGGATCAGCCCCAGCATTTT. This codes for CASSVGGDQPQHF.

The chain links TRBV7-8 to TRBJ2-2; 9 positions match TRBD2. Germline V gene lookup returns CDR1 SGHVS and CDR2 FQNEAQ. After removal of 1 base from V and 6 bases from J, the junction contained 6 bases not matched to a gene. CDR3 length: 16 residues. The CDR3 bases are TGTGCCAGCAGCTTAGTAGCGGGGGTTGCGTCCGGGGAGCTGTTTTTT. This sequence encodes CASSLVAGVASGELFF.

The V call is TRBV7-6, the J call TRBJ2-1, with D possibly matching TRBD1 (5 bases). The CDR3 length is 16 residues. Trimming removed 1 base at V and 0 bases at J, with 10 bases between. Germline CDR1 is SGHVS and CDR2 is FNYEAQ. The CDR3 DNA follows: TGTGCCAGCAGCTTAGGGGGCCCCTCCTCCTACAATGAGCAGTTCTTC. Protein product: CASSLGGPSSYNEQFF.